The rows below give T cell receptor beta chains drawn from one sample of a study of glioma-infiltrating T cells after dendritic cell vaccination. TCRdb keeps only in-frame clones here, not all; method: immunoSEQ multiplex PCR. The profile shows around 72,000 clones, 81% of them singletons. Source: blood, taken before dendritic cell vaccination. The receptor set was obtained from a human donor with glioblastoma. CDR3s include the opening cysteine and the closing phenylalanine or tryptophan. Each record gives: V gene, clone size, J gene, D gene, CDR3 protein, CDR3 DNA. A D gene is named only where the DNA matches it firmly. A row's size may be missing; if present it is once, few, many or a size class.

V gene: TRBV15
clone size: NA
J gene: TRBJ2-3
D gene: TRBD1
CDR3 protein: CATSRDGDRGDTQYF
CDR3 DNA: TGTGCCACCAGCAGAGATGGTGACAGGGGAGATACGCAGTATTTT

V gene: TRBV5-5
clone size: NA
J gene: TRBJ1-1
D gene: TRBD1
CDR3 protein: CASSPRTGPNTEAFF
CDR3 DNA: TGTGCCAGCAGCCCCCGGACAGGGCCGAACACTGAAGCTTTCTTT

V gene: TRBV5-1
clone size: NA
J gene: TRBJ2-1
D gene: TRBD1
CDR3 protein: CASSADRDYNEQFF
CDR3 DNA: TGCGCCAGCAGCGCGGACAGGGACTACAATGAGCAGTTCTTC

V gene: TRBV5-1
clone size: NA
J gene: TRBJ2-5
D gene: TRBD2
CDR3 protein: CASKASGKQETQYF
CDR3 DNA: TGCGCCAGCAAGGCTAGCGGGAAACAAGAGACCCAGTACTTC

V gene: TRBV5-1
clone size: NA
J gene: TRBJ1-1
D gene: NA
CDR3 protein: CASSPDPGGNTEAFF
CDR3 DNA: TGCGCCAGCAGCCCGGACCCCGGAGGGAACACTGAAGCTTTCTTT

V gene: TRBV11-2
clone size: NA
J gene: TRBJ2-5
D gene: NA
CDR3 protein: CASSFSAQETQYF
CDR3 DNA: TGTGCCAGCAGCTTTAGCGCACAAGAGACCCAGTACTTC

V gene: TRBV7-9
clone size: large
J gene: TRBJ1-2
D gene: TRBD1
CDR3 protein: CASSWGQSYGYTF
CDR3 DNA: TGTGCCAGCAGCTGGGGACAGTCCTATGGCTACACCTTC

V gene: TRBV30
clone size: once
J gene: TRBJ1-4
D gene: NA
CDR3 protein: CAWAEGQGEKLFF
CDR3 DNA: TGTGCCTGGGCGGAGGGGCAGGGTGAAAAACTGTTTTTT

V gene: TRBV4-3
clone size: once
J gene: TRBJ2-3
D gene: TRBD2
CDR3 protein: CASSQEASGGAGDTQYF
CDR3 DNA: TGCGCCAGCAGCCAAGAGGCTAGCGGGGGGGCAGGAGATACGCAGTATTTT

V gene: TRBV11-1
clone size: NA
J gene: TRBJ1-1
D gene: TRBD1
CDR3 protein: CASSYTGGSRTEAFF
CDR3 DNA: TGTGCCAGCAGTTATACAGGGGGCTCGAGGACTGAAGCTTTCTTT

V gene: TRBV4-2
clone size: NA
J gene: TRBJ1-5
D gene: TRBD1
CDR3 protein: CASSQGTGSNQPQHF
CDR3 DNA: TGTGCCAGCAGCCAAGGGACAGGGTCGAATCAGCCCCAGCATTTT

V gene: TRBV19
clone size: NA
J gene: TRBJ1-1
D gene: NA
CDR3 protein: CASSISGTDTEAFF
CDR3 DNA: TGTGCCAGTAGTATAAGCGGGACCGACACTGAAGCTTTCTTT

V gene: TRBV4-1
clone size: NA
J gene: TRBJ2-1
D gene: NA
CDR3 protein: CASSQDKGDSDNEQFF
CDR3 DNA: TGCGCCAGCAGCCAAGATAAAGGAGACAGTGACAATGAGCAGTTCTTC

V gene: TRBV9
clone size: NA
J gene: TRBJ2-5
D gene: NA
CDR3 protein: CASSPLGSPLETQYF
CDR3 DNA: TGTGCCAGCAGCCCCCTAGGCAGTCCCTTAGAGACCCAGTACTTC

V gene: TRBV7-9
clone size: NA
J gene: TRBJ1-5
D gene: TRBD1
CDR3 protein: CASSFGTAQPQHF
CDR3 DNA: TGTGCCAGCAGCTTTGGGACAGCACAGCCCCAGCATTTT

V gene: TRBV6-6
clone size: NA
J gene: TRBJ1-1
D gene: NA
CDR3 protein: CASKTTGSQNTEAFF
CDR3 DNA: TGTGCCAGCAAAACAACGGGTTCCCAAAACACTGAAGCTTTCTTT

V gene: TRBV19
clone size: NA
J gene: TRBJ1-6
D gene: NA
CDR3 protein: CASSGRDNSPLHF
CDR3 DNA: TGTGCCAGTAGTGGCAGGGATAATTCACCCCTCCACTTT

V gene: TRBV7-8
clone size: NA
J gene: TRBJ1-1
D gene: TRBD1
CDR3 protein: CASSLGGTVTNTEAFF
CDR3 DNA: TGTGCCAGCAGCTTAGGGGGGACAGTGACCAACACTGAAGCTTTCTTT

V gene: TRBV25-1
clone size: NA
J gene: TRBJ2-7
D gene: TRBD1
CDR3 protein: CASSGDREIYEQYF
CDR3 DNA: TGTGCCAGCAGTGGGGACAGGGAAATCTACGAGCAGTACTTC

V gene: TRBV7-3
clone size: once
J gene: TRBJ2-5
D gene: TRBD2
CDR3 protein: CASSSRGLAGETQYF
CDR3 DNA: TGTGCCAGCAGCTCCCGGGGACTAGCGGGGGAGACCCAGTACTTC

V gene: TRBV5-4
clone size: NA
J gene: TRBJ1-6
D gene: NA
CDR3 protein: CASSLVGGSNSPLHF
CDR3 DNA: TGTGCCAGCAGCTTGGTCGGGGGAAGTAATTCACCCCTCCACTTT

V gene: TRBV6-6
clone size: NA
J gene: TRBJ2-2
D gene: TRBD2
CDR3 protein: CASIKMGGGTGELFF
CDR3 DNA: TGTGCCAGCATTAAAATGGGGGGGGGTACCGGGGAGCTGTTTTTT

V gene: TRBV6-1
clone size: NA
J gene: TRBJ1-6
D gene: NA
CDR3 protein: CASSEIAEAGRSPLHF
CDR3 DNA: TGTGCCAGCAGTGAAATAGCTGAGGCAGGGCGGTCACCCCTCCACTTT

V gene: TRBV13
clone size: NA
J gene: TRBJ1-1
D gene: NA
CDR3 protein: CASSLWGEDEAFF
CDR3 DNA: TGTGCCAGCAGCTTATGGGGGGAGGATGAAGCTTTCTTT

V gene: TRBV19
clone size: NA
J gene: TRBJ1-3
D gene: NA
CDR3 protein: CASSPPQAGSSGNTIYF
CDR3 DNA: TGTGCCAGTAGCCCTCCCCAGGCAGGCAGCTCTGGAAACACCATATATTTT

V gene: TRBV6-1
clone size: NA
J gene: TRBJ2-7
D gene: NA
CDR3 protein: CASSGTGRKPYEQYF
CDR3 DNA: TGTGCCAGCAGTGGAACAGGAAGAAAACCATACGAGCAGTACTTC

V gene: TRBV6-5
clone size: NA
J gene: TRBJ1-2
D gene: NA
CDR3 protein: CASSRRAAYGYTF
CDR3 DNA: TGTGCCAGCAGCAGGAGGGCGGCCTATGGCTACACCTTC

V gene: TRBV15
clone size: NA
J gene: TRBJ1-5
D gene: NA
CDR3 protein: CATSRDGRARQPQHF
CDR3 DNA: TGTGCCACCAGCAGAGATGGGAGGGCCAGGCAGCCCCAGCATTTT

V gene: TRBV7-2
clone size: once
J gene: TRBJ2-2
D gene: NA
CDR3 protein: CASSLVGGGGTGELFF
CDR3 DNA: TGTGCCAGCAGCTTAGTGGGAGGAGGAGGTACCGGGGAGCTGTTTTTT

V gene: TRBV5-1
clone size: NA
J gene: TRBJ1-1
D gene: NA
CDR3 protein: CASSLRGLGTEAFF
CDR3 DNA: TGCGCCAGCAGCTTACGAGGGTTGGGCACTGAAGCTTTCTTT

V gene: TRBV9
clone size: NA
J gene: TRBJ2-1
D gene: TRBD2
CDR3 protein: CASSVVGGGAGEQFF
CDR3 DNA: TGTGCCAGCAGCGTAGTCGGCGGGGGGGCGGGTGAGCAGTTCTTC

V gene: TRBV5-6
clone size: NA
J gene: TRBJ1-5
D gene: NA
CDR3 protein: CASSRRVRGTQPQHF
CDR3 DNA: TGTGCCAGCAGCAGGCGGGTTCGGGGGACTCAGCCCCAGCATTTT

V gene: TRBV7-2
clone size: NA
J gene: TRBJ1-2
D gene: TRBD1
CDR3 protein: CASSLAWDRRGYGYTF
CDR3 DNA: TGTGCCAGCAGCTTAGCCTGGGACAGGCGAGGCTATGGCTACACCTTC

V gene: TRBV6-6
clone size: NA
J gene: TRBJ2-7
D gene: NA
CDR3 protein: CASSQQDGHEQYF
CDR3 DNA: TGTGCCAGCAGCCAACAGGACGGACACGAGCAGTACTTC

V gene: TRBV6-1
clone size: NA
J gene: TRBJ1-1
D gene: NA
CDR3 protein: CASSLERYTEAFF
CDR3 DNA: TGTGCCAGCAGTCTGGAGCGGTACACTGAAGCTTTCTTT

V gene: TRBV27
clone size: NA
J gene: TRBJ1-2
D gene: NA
CDR3 protein: CASSLTGGYGYTF
CDR3 DNA: TGTGCCAGCAGTTTAACGGGGGGCTATGGCTACACCTTC

V gene: TRBV5-4
clone size: once
J gene: TRBJ2-3
D gene: TRBD1
CDR3 protein: CASSPGTGDTDTQYF
CDR3 DNA: TGTGCCAGCAGCCCGGGGACAGGGGACACAGATACGCAGTATTTT

V gene: TRBV30
clone size: NA
J gene: TRBJ1-2
D gene: TRBD1
CDR3 protein: CAWSVQGYGYTF
CDR3 DNA: TGTGCCTGGAGTGTACAGGGGTATGGCTACACCTTC

V gene: TRBV6-1
clone size: NA
J gene: TRBJ2-7
D gene: NA
CDR3 protein: CASSEAPGVYEQYF
CDR3 DNA: TGTGCCAGCAGTGAAGCCCCAGGGGTGTACGAGCAGTACTTC

V gene: TRBV4-1
clone size: NA
J gene: TRBJ1-6
D gene: NA
CDR3 protein: CASTRGSYNSPLHF
CDR3 DNA: TGCGCCAGCACTCGAGGGTCCTATAATTCACCCCTCCACTTT

V gene: TRBV27
clone size: few
J gene: TRBJ1-4
D gene: TRBD1
CDR3 protein: CASSQNRGGDEKLFF
CDR3 DNA: TGTGCCAGCAGTCAGAACAGGGGGGGGGATGAAAAACTGTTTTTT

V gene: TRBV6-5
clone size: NA
J gene: TRBJ1-2
D gene: TRBD1
CDR3 protein: CASSSDRGTGGYTF
CDR3 DNA: TGTGCCAGCAGTTCGGACAGGGGGACAGGCGGCTACACCTTC

V gene: TRBV4-3
clone size: once
J gene: TRBJ1-3
D gene: NA
CDR3 protein: CASSQAEDSSGNTIYF
CDR3 DNA: TGCGCCAGCAGCCAAGCCGAGGACAGCTCTGGAAACACCATATATTTT

V gene: TRBV7-2
clone size: NA
J gene: TRBJ2-7
D gene: TRBD2
CDR3 protein: CASSLSSSSGESYEQYF
CDR3 DNA: TGTGCCAGCAGCTTATCCTCCTCTAGCGGGGAGTCCTACGAGCAGTACTTC

V gene: TRBV5-6
clone size: NA
J gene: TRBJ2-7
D gene: TRBD2
CDR3 protein: CASSRLRRGFSYEQYF
CDR3 DNA: TGTGCCAGCAGCAGGCTACGGCGGGGGTTCTCCTACGAGCAGTACTTC

V gene: TRBV5-4
clone size: few
J gene: TRBJ1-2
D gene: TRBD1
CDR3 protein: CASSQGQDPYNYGYTF
CDR3 DNA: TGTGCCAGCAGTCAGGGACAGGACCCGTATAACTATGGCTACACCTTC

V gene: TRBV4-1
clone size: NA
J gene: TRBJ1-2
D gene: NA
CDR3 protein: CASSPVRGYGYTF
CDR3 DNA: TGCGCCAGCAGCCCTGTCCGGGGGTATGGCTACACCTTC

V gene: TRBV19
clone size: NA
J gene: TRBJ2-2
D gene: NA
CDR3 protein: CASSKQGYTGELFF
CDR3 DNA: TGTGCCAGTAGTAAACAGGGATACACCGGGGAGCTGTTTTTT

V gene: TRBV9
clone size: NA
J gene: TRBJ2-7
D gene: TRBD2
CDR3 protein: CASSAGTTSYEQYF
CDR3 DNA: TGTGCCAGCAGCGCCGGGACTACCTCCTACGAGCAGTACTTC

V gene: TRBV5-8
clone size: NA
J gene: TRBJ1-4
D gene: TRBD1
CDR3 protein: CASSDRGLNEKLFF
CDR3 DNA: TGTGCCAGCAGCGACAGGGGCCTTAATGAAAAACTGTTTTTT

V gene: TRBV23-1
clone size: NA
J gene: TRBJ2-2
D gene: TRBD1
CDR3 protein: CASSQSWDRVPGELFF
CDR3 DNA: TGCGCCAGCAGTCAATCGTGGGACAGGGTCCCCGGGGAGCTGTTTTTT

V gene: TRBV18
clone size: NA
J gene: TRBJ1-1
D gene: NA
CDR3 protein: CASALGAASNTEAFF
CDR3 DNA: TGTGCCAGCGCACTTGGGGCAGCATCCAACACTGAAGCTTTCTTT

V gene: TRBV5-1
clone size: NA
J gene: TRBJ2-5
D gene: NA
CDR3 protein: CASSLDGGLETQYF
CDR3 DNA: TGCGCCAGCAGCTTGGATGGAGGGTTGGAGACCCAGTACTTC

V gene: TRBV14
clone size: NA
J gene: TRBJ2-1
D gene: TRBD1
CDR3 protein: CASSQEPGQGDNEQFF
CDR3 DNA: TGTGCCAGCAGCCAAGAACCGGGACAGGGGGACAATGAGCAGTTCTTC

V gene: TRBV5-4
clone size: NA
J gene: TRBJ2-3
D gene: TRBD2
CDR3 protein: CASLPVGGGWDTQYF
CDR3 DNA: TGTGCCAGCCTTCCAGTCGGCGGGGGGTGGGATACGCAGTATTTT

V gene: TRBV2
clone size: NA
J gene: TRBJ2-7
D gene: NA
CDR3 protein: CAGGDTTYEQYF
CDR3 DNA: TGTGCCGGGGGGGACACCACCTACGAGCAGTACTTC

V gene: TRBV4-3
clone size: NA
J gene: TRBJ1-4
D gene: NA
CDR3 protein: CASSQDPGKGEKLFF
CDR3 DNA: TGCGCCAGCAGCCAAGATCCGGGGAAGGGTGAAAAACTGTTTTTT

V gene: TRBV21-1
clone size: NA
J gene: TRBJ2-2
D gene: NA
CDR3 protein: CASSKDGSGAPTGELFF
CDR3 DNA: TGTGCCAGCAGCAAAGATGGAAGCGGGGCCCCCACCGGGGAGCTGTTTTTT

V gene: TRBV2
clone size: NA
J gene: TRBJ2-2
D gene: TRBD2
CDR3 protein: CASSDKGSGEVRAGELFF
CDR3 DNA: TGTGCCAGCAGTGATAAGGGTAGCGGGGAAGTCCGGGCCGGGGAGCTGTTTTTT

V gene: TRBV27
clone size: NA
J gene: TRBJ1-2
D gene: TRBD1
CDR3 protein: CASRSIGTGDYGYTF
CDR3 DNA: TGTGCCAGCAGATCCATTGGGACAGGGGACTATGGCTACACCTTC